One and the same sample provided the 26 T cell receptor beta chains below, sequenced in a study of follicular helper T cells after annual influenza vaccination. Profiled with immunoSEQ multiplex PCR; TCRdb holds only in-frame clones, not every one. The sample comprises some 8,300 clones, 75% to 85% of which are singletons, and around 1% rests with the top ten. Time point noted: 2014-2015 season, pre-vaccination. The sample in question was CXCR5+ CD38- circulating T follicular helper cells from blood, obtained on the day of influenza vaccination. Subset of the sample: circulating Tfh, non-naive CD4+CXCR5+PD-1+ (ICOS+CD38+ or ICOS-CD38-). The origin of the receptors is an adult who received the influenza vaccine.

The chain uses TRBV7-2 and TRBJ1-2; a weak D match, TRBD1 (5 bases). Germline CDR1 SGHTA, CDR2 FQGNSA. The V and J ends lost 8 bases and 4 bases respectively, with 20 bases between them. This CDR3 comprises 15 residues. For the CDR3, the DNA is TGTGCCAGCTCCAAGGTGGGGCAGGGAATCTATGGCTACACCTTC. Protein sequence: CASSKVGQGIYGYTF.

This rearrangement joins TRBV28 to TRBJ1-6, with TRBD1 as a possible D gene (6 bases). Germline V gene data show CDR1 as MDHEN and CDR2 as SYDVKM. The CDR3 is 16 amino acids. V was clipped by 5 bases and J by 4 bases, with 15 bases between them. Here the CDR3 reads CASSPGGPRYNSPLHF. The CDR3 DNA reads TGTGCCAGCAGTCCGGGGGGCCCTAGATATAATTCACCCCTCCACTTT. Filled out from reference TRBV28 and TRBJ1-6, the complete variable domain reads DVKVTQSSRYLVKRTGEKVFLECVQDMDHENMFWYRQDPGLGLRLIYFSYDVKMKEKGDIPEGYSVSREKKERFSLILESASTNQTSMYLCASSPGGPRYNSPLHFGNGTRLTVT.

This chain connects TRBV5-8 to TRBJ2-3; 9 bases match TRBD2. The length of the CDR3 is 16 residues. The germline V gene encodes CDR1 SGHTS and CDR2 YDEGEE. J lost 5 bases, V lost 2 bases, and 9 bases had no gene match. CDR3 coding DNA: TGTGCCAGCAGCTTAGGATCCGGACTAGCGAAAGATACGCAGTATTTT. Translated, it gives CASSLGSGLAKDTQYF.

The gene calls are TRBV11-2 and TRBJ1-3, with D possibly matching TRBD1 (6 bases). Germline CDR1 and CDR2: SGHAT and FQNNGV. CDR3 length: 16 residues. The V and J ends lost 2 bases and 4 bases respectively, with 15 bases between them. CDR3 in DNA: TGTGCCAGCAGCTTACTGACAGGATGGCAAGGAAACACCATATATTTT. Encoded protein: CASSLLTGWQGNTIYF.

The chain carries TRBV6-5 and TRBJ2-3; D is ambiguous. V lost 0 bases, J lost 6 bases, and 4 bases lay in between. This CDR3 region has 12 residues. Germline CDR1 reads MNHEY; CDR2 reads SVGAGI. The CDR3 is CASSYSGDTQYF. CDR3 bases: TGTGCCAGCAGTTACTCGGGCGATACGCAGTATTTT.

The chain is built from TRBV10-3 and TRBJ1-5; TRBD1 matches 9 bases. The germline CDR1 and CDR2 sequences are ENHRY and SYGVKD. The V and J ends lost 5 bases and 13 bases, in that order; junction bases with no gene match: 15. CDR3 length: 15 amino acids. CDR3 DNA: TGTGCCATCAGTAGGGAGACTACGGGACAGGGAGATCAGCATTTT. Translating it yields CAISRETTGQGDQHF.

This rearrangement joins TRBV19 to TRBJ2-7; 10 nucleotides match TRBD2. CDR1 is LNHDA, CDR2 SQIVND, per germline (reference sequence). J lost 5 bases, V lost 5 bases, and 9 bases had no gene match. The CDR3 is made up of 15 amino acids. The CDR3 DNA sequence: TGTGCCAGTAGTTTACAAGCGGGGGGGCGCCACGAGCAGTACTTC. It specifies CASSLQAGGRHEQYF.

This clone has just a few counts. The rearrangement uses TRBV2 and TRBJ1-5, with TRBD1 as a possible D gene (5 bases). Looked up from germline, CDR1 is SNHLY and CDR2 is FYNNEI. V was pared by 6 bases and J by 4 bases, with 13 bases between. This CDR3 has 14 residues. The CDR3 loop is CASRDDSRNQPQHF. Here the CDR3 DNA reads TGTGCCAGCAGGGATGACAGTAGAAATCAGCCCCAGCATTTT.

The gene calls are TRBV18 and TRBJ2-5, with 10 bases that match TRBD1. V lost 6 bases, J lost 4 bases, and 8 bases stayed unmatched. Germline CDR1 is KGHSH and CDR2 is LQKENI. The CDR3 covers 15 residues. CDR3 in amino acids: CASSSGQGKGETQYF. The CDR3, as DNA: TGTGCCAGCTCGTCGGGACAGGGGAAGGGAGAGACCCAGTACTTC.

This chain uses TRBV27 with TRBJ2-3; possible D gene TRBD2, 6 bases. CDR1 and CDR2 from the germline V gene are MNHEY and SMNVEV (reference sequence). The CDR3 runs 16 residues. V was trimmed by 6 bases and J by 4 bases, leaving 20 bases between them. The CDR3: CASSPRAGWESDTQYF. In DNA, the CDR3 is TGTGCCAGCAGCCCCCGGGCGGGGTGGGAATCAGATACGCAGTATTTT.

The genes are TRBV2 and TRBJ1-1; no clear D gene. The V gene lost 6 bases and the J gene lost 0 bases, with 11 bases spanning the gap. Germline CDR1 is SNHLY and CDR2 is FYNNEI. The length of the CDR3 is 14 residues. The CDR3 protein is CASRLRSVNTEAFF. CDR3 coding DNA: TGTGCCAGCAGACTCAGATCGGTGAACACTGAAGCTTTCTTT.

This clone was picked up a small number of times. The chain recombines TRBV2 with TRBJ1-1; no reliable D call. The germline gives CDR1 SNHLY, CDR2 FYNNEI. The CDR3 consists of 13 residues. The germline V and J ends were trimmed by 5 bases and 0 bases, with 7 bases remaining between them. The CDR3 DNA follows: TGTGCCAGCAGTCGGGTGATGAACACTGAAGCTTTCTTT. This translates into CASSRVMNTEAFF.

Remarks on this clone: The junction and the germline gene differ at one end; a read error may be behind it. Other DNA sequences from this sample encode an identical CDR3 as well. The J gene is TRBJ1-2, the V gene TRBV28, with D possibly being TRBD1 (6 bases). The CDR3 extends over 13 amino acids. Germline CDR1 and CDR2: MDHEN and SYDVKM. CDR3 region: CASSRDIEEGYTF. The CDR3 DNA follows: TGTGCCAGCAGTCGGGACATTGAGGAAGGCTACACTTTC.

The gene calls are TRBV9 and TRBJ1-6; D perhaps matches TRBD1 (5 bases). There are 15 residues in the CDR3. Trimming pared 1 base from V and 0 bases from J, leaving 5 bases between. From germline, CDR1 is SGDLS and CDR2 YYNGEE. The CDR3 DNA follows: TGTGCCAGCAGCGTACAGGGCTCCTATAATTCACCCCTCCACTTT. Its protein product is CASSVQGSYNSPLHF.

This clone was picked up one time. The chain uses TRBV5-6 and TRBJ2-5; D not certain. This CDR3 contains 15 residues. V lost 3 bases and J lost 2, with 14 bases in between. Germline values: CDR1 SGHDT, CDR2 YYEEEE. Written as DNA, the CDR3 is TGTGCCAGCAGCTACGGTTTAGTACTACAAGAGACCCAGTACTTC. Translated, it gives CASSYGLVLQETQYF.

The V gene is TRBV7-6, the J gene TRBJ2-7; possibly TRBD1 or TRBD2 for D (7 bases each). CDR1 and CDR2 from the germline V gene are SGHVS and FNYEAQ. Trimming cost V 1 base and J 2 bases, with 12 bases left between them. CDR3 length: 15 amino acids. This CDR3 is CASSLVPGGAYEQYF. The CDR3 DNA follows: TGTGCCAGCAGCTTAGTCCCAGGGGGGGCCTACGAGCAGTACTTC.

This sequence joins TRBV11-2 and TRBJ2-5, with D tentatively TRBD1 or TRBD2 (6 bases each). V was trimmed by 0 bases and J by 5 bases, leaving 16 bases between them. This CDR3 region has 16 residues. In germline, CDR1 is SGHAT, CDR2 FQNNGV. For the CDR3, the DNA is TGTGCCAGCAGCTTAGAATTGGGGGCGGGGTTCGAGACCCAGTACTTC. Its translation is CASSLELGAGFETQYF.

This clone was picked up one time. CDR3 sequence (DNA): TGTGCCTGGAGTGGACGAGGTGGCTACACCTTC. Protein product: CAWSGRGGYTF. The V call is TRBV30, the J call TRBJ1-2, with no clear D. Germline assignment: CDR1 GTSNPN and CDR2 SVGIG (reference sequence). Deletions cut 1 base from V and 7 bases from J, with 7 bases between. CDR3 length: 11 amino acids.

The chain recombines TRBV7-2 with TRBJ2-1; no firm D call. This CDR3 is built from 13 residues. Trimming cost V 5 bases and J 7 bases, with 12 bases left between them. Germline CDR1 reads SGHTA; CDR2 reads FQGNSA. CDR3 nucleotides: TGTGCCAGCAGCGTGGGAAGTCTTAATGAGCAGTTCTTC. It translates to CASSVGSLNEQFF.

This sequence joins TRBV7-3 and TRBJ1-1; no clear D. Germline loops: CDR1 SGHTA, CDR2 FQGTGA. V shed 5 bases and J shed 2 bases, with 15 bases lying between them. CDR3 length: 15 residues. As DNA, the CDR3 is TGTGCCAGCAGCCCAGACGGTGGGATAAACACTGAAGCTTTCTTT. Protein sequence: CASSPDGGINTEAFF.

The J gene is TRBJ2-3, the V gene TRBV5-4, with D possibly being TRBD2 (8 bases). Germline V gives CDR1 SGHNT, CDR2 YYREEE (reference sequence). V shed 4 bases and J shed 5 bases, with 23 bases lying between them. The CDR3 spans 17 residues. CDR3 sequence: CASSPGGGRGPGDTQYF. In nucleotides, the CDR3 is TGTGCCAGCAGCCCCGGGGGGGGGAGGGGGCCTGGAGATACGCAGTATTTT.

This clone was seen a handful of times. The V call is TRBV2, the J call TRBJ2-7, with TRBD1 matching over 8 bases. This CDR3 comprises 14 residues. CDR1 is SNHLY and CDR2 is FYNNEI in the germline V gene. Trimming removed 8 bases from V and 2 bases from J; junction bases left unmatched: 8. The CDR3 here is CASGGAGGAYEQYF. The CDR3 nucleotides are TGTGCCAGCGGTGGGGCAGGGGGCGCCTACGAGCAGTACTTC.

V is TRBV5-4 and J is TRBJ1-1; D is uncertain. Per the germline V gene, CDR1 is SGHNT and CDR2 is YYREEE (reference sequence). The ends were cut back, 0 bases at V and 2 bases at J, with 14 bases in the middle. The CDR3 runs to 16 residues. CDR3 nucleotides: TGTGCCAGCAGCTTGGGAACTGTCCGGACTAACACTGAAGCTTTCTTT. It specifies CASSLGTVRTNTEAFF.

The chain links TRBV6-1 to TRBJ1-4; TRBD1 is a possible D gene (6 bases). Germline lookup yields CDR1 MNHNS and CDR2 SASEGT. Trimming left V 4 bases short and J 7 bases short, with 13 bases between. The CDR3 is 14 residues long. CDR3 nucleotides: TGTGCCAGCAGTGTGCGGACAGCGCGTGAAAAACTGTTTTTT. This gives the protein CASSVRTAREKLFF.

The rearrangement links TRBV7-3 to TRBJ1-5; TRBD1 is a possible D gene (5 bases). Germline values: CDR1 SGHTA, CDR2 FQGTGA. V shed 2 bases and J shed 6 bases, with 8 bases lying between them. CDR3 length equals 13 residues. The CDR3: CASSLQGGQPQHF. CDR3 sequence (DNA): TGTGCCAGCAGCTTACAGGGTGGTCAGCCCCAGCATTTT.

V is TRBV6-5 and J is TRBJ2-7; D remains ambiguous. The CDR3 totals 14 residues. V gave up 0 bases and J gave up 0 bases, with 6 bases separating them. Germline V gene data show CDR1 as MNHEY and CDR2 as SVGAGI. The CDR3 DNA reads TGTGCCAGCAGTTACTCGATCTTCTCCTACGAGCAGTACTTC. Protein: CASSYSIFSYEQYF.